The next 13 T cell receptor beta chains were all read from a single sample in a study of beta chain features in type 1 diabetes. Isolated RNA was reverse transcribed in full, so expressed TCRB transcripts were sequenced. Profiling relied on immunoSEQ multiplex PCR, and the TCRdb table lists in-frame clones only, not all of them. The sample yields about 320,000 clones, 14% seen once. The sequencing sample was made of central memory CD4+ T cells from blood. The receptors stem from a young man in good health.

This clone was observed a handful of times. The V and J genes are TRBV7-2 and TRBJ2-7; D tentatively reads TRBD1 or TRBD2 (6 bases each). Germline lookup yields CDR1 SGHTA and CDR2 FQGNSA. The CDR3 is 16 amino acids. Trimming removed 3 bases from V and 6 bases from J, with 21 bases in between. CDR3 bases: TGTGCCAGCAGCTTCGGAGGGGGTAAAAGAGCTGGCGAGCAGTACTTC. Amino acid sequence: CASSFGGGKRAGEQYF. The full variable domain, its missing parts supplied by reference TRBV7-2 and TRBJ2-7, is GAGVSQSPSNKVTEKGKDVELRCDPISGHTALYWYRQSLGQGLEFLIYFQGNSAPDKSGLPSDRFSAERTGGSVSTLTIQRTQQEDSAVYLCASSFGGGKRAGEQYFGPGTRLTVT.

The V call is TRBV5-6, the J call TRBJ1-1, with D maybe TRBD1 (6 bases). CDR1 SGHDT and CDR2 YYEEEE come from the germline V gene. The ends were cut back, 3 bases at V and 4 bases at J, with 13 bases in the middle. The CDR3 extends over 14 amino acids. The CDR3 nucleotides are TGTGCCAGCAGCTCCTCGGGGGGCCCCACTGAAGCTTTCTTT. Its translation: CASSSSGGPTEAFF.

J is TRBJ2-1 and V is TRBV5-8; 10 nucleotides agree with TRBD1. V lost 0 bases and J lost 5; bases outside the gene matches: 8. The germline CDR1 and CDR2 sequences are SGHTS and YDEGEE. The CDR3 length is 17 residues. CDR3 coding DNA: TGTGCCAGCAGCTTGGTAACGGGACAGGGGCTGCACAATGAGCAGTTCTTC. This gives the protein CASSLVTGQGLHNEQFF.

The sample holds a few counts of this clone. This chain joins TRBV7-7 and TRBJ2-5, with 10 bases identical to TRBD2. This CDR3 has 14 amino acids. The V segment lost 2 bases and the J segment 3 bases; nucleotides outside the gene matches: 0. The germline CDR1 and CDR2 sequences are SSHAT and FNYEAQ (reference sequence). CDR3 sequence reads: CASSLTSGEETQYF. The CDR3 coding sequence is TGTGCCAGCAGCTTAACTAGCGGGGAAGAGACCCAGTACTTC.

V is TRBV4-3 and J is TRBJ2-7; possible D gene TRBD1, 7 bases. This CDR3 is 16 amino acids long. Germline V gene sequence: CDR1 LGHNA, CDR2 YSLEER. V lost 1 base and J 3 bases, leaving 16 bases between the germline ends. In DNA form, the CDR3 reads TGCGCCAGCAGCCAAGGAAGACAGGGACTCAACTACGAGCAGTACTTC. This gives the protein CASSQGRQGLNYEQYF.

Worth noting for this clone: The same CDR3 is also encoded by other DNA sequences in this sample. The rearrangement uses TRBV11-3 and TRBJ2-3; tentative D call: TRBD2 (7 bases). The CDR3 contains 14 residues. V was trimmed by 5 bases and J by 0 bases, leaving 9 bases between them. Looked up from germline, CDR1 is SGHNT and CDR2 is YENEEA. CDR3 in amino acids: CASSRGASTDTQYF. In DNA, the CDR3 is TGTGCCAGCAGCCGGGGGGCTAGCACAGATACGCAGTATTTT.

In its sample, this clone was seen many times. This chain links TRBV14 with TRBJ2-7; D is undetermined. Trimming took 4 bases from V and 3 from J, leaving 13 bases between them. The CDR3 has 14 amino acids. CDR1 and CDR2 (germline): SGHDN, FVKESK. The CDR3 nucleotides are TGTGCCAGCAGCCCACTGGACGGTATCTACGAGCAGTACTTC. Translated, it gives CASSPLDGIYEQYF.

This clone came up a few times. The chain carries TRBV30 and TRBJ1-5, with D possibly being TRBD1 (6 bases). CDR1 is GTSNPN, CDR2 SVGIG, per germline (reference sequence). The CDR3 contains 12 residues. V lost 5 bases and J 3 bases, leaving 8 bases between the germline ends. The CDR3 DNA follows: TGTGCCTGGGGACAGCTCAATCAGCCCCAGCATTTT. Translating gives CAWGQLNQPQHF.

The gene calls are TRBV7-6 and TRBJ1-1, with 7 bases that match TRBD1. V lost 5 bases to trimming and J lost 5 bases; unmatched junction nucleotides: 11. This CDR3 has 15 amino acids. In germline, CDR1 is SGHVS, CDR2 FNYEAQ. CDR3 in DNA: TGTGCCAGCAGCCCGACCAGACAGGGTTGGACTGAAGCTTTCTTT. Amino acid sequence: CASSPTRQGWTEAFF.

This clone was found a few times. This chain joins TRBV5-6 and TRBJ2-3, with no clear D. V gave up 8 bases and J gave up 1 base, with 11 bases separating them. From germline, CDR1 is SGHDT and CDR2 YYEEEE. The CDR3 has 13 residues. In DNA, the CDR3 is TGTGCCAGTGAAACCGCCCGCACAGATACGCAGTATTTT. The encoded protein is CASETARTDTQYF.

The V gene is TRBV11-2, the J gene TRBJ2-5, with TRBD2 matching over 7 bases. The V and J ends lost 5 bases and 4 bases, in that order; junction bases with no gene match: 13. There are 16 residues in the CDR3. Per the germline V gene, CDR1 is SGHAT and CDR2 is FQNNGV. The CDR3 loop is CASSQPIGGGGETQYF. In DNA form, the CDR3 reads TGTGCCAGCAGCCAGCCAATAGGCGGGGGAGGAGAGACCCAGTACTTC.

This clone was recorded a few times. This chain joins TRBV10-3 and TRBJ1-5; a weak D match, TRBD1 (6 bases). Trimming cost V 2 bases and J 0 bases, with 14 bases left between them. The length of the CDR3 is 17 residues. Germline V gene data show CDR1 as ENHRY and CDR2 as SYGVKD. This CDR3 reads CAISEPRTGFSNQPQHF. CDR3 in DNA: TGTGCCATCAGTGAGCCGCGTACAGGGTTTAGCAATCAGCCCCAGCATTTT.

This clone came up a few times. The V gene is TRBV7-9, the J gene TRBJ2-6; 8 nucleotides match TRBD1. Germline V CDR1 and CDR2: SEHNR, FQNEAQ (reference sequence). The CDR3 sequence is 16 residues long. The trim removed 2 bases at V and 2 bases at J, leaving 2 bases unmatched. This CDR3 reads CASSLQGAPGANVLTF. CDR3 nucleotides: TGTGCCAGCAGCTTACAGGGGGCTCCTGGGGCCAACGTCCTGACTTTC.